This TCR beta chain was identified during a study of identical twins. The CDR3 runs 17 residues. The germline V and J ends were trimmed by 6 bases and 1 base, with 20 bases remaining between them. Overall study findings and caveats: Cord blood beta clonotypes present at high abundance carried fewer insertions; no such pattern appeared in memory repertoires.

The authors used template switching to add a universal primer site and gave cDNA unique molecular identifiers. Via MiXCR, TCRdb re-called the 5' RACE reads, giving one row per CDR3 protein. The table shows 400,000 to 550,000 distinct CDR3 sequences, with about 20% occurring only once. This clonotype was recorded only once. The antigen is unknown. These data are also associated with another study on T cells expressing NK-cell markers. This second study says: HCMV specificity was not established for the expanded NKG2C+ T cell clones.

The chain is built from TRBV12-3 or TRBV12-4 and TRBJ2-3, with D tentatively TRBD2 (5 bases). The TCR originated in a woman under 30 in good health. Input material: CD4+ T cells sorted from blood. This chain's CDR3 is CASSEDSPGYGTDTQYF. The CDR3 DNA sequence: TGTGCCAGCAGCGAGGACTCTCCAGGTTACGGCACAGATACGCAGTATTTT.